This T cell receptor beta chain was found in a study of regulatory T cells in long-lasting Graves disease. This clonotype was counted between two and nine times. Its antigen remains unidentified. General study points: TRBV28 was favored in persistent disease, as were TRBJ1-2 and TRBJ2-5. The persistent group shared 2,700 or so public clonotypes, more than the approximately 890 shared by new patients.

CDR3 regions were amplified by Arm-PCR using iRepertoire HTBI primers to build TCR beta libraries. Methods used by the authors: Across all samples, roughly 62 TRBV segments and 11 to 15 TRBJ segments were identified. TCRdb used MiXCR to reprocess the multiplex PCR reads, holding one entry per CDR3 protein. Here the V and J calls rest on TCRdb's processing, not on the authors' analysis. The sample has about 420,000 distinct CDR3 sequences; about a quarter are singletons. Time point: persistent/refractory GD, antithyroid drugs over 5 years with positive TRAb. Following extraction of RNA from PBMCs, that RNA was used to make the TCR library. Germline V gives CDR1 GTSNPN, CDR2 SVGIG (reference sequence). Trimming removed 1 base from V and 7 bases from J; junction bases left unmatched: 7. The CDR3 is made up of 15 amino acids.

The V gene is TRBV30, the J gene TRBJ2-2; 9 bases map to TRBD2. The material sequenced was peripheral blood mononuclear cells (PBMCs), taken when the disease was refractory, from a patient treated with antithyroid drugs. The sequence came from a female donor with Graves disease. The CDR3 DNA sequence: TGTGCCTGGAGTGGGCTAGCGGGAATTAGCGGGGAGCTGTTTTTT. Translating it yields CAWSGLAGISGELFF.